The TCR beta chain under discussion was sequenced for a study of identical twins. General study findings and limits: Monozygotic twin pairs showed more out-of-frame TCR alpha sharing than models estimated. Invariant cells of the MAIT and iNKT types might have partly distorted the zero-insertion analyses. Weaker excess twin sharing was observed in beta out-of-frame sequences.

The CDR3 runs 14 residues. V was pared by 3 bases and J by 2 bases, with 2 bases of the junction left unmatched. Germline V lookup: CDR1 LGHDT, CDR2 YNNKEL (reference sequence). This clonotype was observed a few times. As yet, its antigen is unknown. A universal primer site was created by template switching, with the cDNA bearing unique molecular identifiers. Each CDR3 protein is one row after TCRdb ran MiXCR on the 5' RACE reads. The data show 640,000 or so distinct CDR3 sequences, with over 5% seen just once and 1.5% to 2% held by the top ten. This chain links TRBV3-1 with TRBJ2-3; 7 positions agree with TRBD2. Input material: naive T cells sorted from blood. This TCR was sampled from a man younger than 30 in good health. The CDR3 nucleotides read TGTGCCAGCAGCCAGCGGGGGTACACAGATACGCAGTATTTT. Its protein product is CASSQRGYTDTQYF.